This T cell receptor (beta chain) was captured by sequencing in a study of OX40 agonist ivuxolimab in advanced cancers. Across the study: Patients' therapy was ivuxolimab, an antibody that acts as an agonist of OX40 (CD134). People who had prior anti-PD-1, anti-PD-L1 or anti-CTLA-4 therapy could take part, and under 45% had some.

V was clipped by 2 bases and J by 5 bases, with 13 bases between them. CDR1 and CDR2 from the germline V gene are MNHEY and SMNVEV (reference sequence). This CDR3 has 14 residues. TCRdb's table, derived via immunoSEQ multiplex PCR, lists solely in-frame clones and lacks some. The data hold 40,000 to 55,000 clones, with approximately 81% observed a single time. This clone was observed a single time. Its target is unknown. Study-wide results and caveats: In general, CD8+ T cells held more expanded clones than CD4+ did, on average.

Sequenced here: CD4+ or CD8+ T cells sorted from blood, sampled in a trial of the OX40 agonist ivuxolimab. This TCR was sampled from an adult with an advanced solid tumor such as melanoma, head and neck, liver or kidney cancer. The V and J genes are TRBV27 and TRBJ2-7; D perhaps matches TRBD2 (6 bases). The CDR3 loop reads CASSLGGFDNEQYF. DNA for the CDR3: TGTGCCAGCAGTTTAGGAGGGTTTGACAACGAGCAGTACTTC.